This passage covers 18 T cell receptor beta chains from one sample sequenced in a study of Ad26.COV2.S vaccination and SARS-CoV-2 variants. TCRdb keeps only in-frame clones here, not all; method: immunoSEQ multiplex PCR. Counted here are about 680,000 clones, 89% occurring once; the ten biggest clones make up nearly 1.5%. Indicated treatment: around 19 received Ad26.COV2.S at low or high dose, single or two shots; about five received placebo; per-sample allocation not given. Samples analyzed were those drawn on day 63 after the first vaccine or placebo injection. The sequences come from peripheral blood, collected in a trial of Ad26.COV2.S vaccine versus placebo. Receptor source: a person aged 18 to 59 who received the Ad26.COV2.S COVID-19 vaccine or a placebo.

The chain links TRBV9 to TRBJ2-1; D possibly corresponds to TRBD1 (6 bases). This CDR3 spans 13 amino acids. CDR1 and CDR2 (germline): SGDLS, YYNGEE. V was shortened by 2 bases and J by 6 bases, with 9 bases between the two germline ends. In DNA form, the CDR3 reads TGTGCCAGCAGCGTCCGAGGGGGCAATGAGCAGTTCTTC. Its protein is CASSVRGGNEQFF.

The chain recombines TRBV14 with TRBJ2-5; 9 bases are a match to TRBD1. CDR1 SGHDN and CDR2 FVKESK come from the germline V gene. There are 15 residues in the CDR3. V shed 4 bases and J 4 bases; nucleotides not matched to a gene: 7. As DNA, the CDR3 is TGTGCCAGCAGCCGCCTATGGGGACAGGGAGAGACCCAGTACTTC. This sequence encodes CASSRLWGQGETQYF.

The V call is TRBV4-1, the J call TRBJ2-5; no reliable D call. The length of the CDR3 is 15 residues. Germline V gives CDR1 MGHRA, CDR2 YSYEKL. V was pared by 1 base and J by 1 base, with 10 bases between. The CDR3 region is CASSQGPILQETQYF. The DNA for the CDR3 is TGCGCCAGCAGCCAAGGGCCAATACTCCAAGAGACCCAGTACTTC.

About this clone itself: One end of the junction does not line up with germline, which may come from a read error. The chain links TRBV7-7 to TRBJ2-7, with unresolved D. Germline values: CDR1 SSHAT, CDR2 FNYEAQ (reference sequence). The CDR3 loop spans 14 amino acids. The CDR3 protein is CASSLWPSSYEQYF. The CDR3 DNA is TGTGCTAGCAGCTTATGGCCTAGCTCCTACGAGCAGTACTTC.

The genes are TRBV9 and TRBJ1-2; a weak D match, TRBD1 (6 bases). The V gene's germline CDR1 is SGDLS and CDR2 YYNGEE. This CDR3 has 15 amino acids. V shed 4 bases and J shed 4 bases, with 17 bases lying between them. This CDR3 is CASSYPGGQVYGYTF. In DNA, the CDR3 is TGTGCCAGCAGCTACCCGGGGGGGCAGGTCTATGGCTACACCTTC.

The chain carries TRBV7-2 and TRBJ2-3; D not resolved. CDR1 and CDR2 from the germline V gene are SGHTA and FQGNSA. CDR3 length: 17 amino acids. V was clipped by 0 bases and J by 1 base, with 14 bases between them. The CDR3 region has the DNA TGTGCCAGCAGCTTAGCGTTAACGGCAACTCGCACAGATACGCAGTATTTT. It encodes CASSLALTATRTDTQYF.

The V gene is TRBV7-2, the J gene TRBJ1-3, with D uncertain. This CDR3 is built from 16 residues. Germline V gene data show CDR1 as SGHTA and CDR2 as FQGNSA. Trimming cost V 2 bases and J 3 bases, with 14 bases left between them. The CDR3 bases are TGTGCCAGCAGCTTATGGTTCAGTAGTTTTGGAAACACCATATATTTT. It codes for CASSLWFSSFGNTIYF.

This clone was seen only a few times. V is TRBV5-6 and J is TRBJ1-2; TRBD1 is a possible D gene (6 bases). The CDR3 runs to 14 residues. Trimming took off 4 bases at V and 4 bases at J, with 14 bases between the two ends. Looked up from germline, CDR1 is SGHDT and CDR2 is YYEEEE. CDR3 DNA sequence: TGTGCCAGCAGCCACGATCAGGGGAGCTATGGCTACACCTTC. Translated, it gives CASSHDQGSYGYTF.

The chain uses TRBV2 and TRBJ2-7; D might be TRBD1 (5 bases). The CDR3 runs to 14 residues. CDR1 and CDR2 (germline): SNHLY, FYNNEI. V shed 9 bases and J shed 0 bases, with 15 bases lying between them. The CDR3 DNA reads as TGTGCCAGTCGGCGCACAGGTAGCTCCTACGAGCAGTACTTC. This encodes CASRRTGSSYEQYF.

CDR3 amino acids: CASSGRRGNEKLFF. The CDR3 DNA reads as TGTGCCAGCAGCGGCCGCCGAGGAAATGAAAAACTGTTTTTT. V gene TRBV7-9 combines with J gene TRBJ1-4, with no clear D. CDR3 length: 14 amino acids. CDR1 is SEHNR, CDR2 FQNEAQ, per germline (reference sequence). Trimming took off 5 bases at V and 5 bases at J, with 12 bases between the two ends. Full variable domain (outside the CDR3, taken from reference TRBV7-9 and TRBJ1-4): DTGVSQNPRHKITKRGQNVTFRCDPISEHNRLYWYRQTLGQGPEFLTYFQNEAQLEKSRLLSDRFSAERPKGSFSTLEIQRTEQGDSAMYLCASSGRRGNEKLFFGSGTQLSVL.

V and J are TRBV24-1 and TRBJ2-1; no reliable D call. Deletions cut 0 bases from V and 6 bases from J, with 5 bases between. From germline, CDR1 is KGHDR and CDR2 SFDVKD. CDR3 length: 13 amino acids. The CDR3 loop is CATSDLSPNEQFF. DNA of the CDR3: TGTGCCACCAGTGATTTGTCCCCCAATGAGCAGTTCTTC.

The chain recombines TRBV5-1 with TRBJ2-2; D might be TRBD1 (6 bases). CDR1 and CDR2 from the germline V gene are SGHRS and YFSETQ. This CDR3 has 12 residues. Trimming took off 2 bases at V and 8 bases at J, with 7 bases between the two ends. DNA for the CDR3: TGCGCCAGCAGCTTCGACAGGGGGGAGCTGTTTTTT. Encoded protein: CASSFDRGELFF. The whole variable domain, remainder taken from reference TRBV5-1 and TRBJ2-2, is KAGVTQTPRYLIKTRGQQVTLSCSPISGHRSVSWYQQTPGQGLQFLFEYFSETQRNKGNFPGRFSGRQFSNSRSEMNVSTLELGDSALYLCASSFDRGELFFGEGSRLTVL.

CDR3 residues: CASSHGGGRAGYEQYF. The CDR3 DNA sequence: TGTGCCAGCAGTCACGGTGGGGGGAGGGCCGGGTACGAGCAGTACTTC. The genes are TRBV27 and TRBJ2-7, with 7 positions matching TRBD2. The CDR3 covers 16 residues. Trimming at V came to 5 bases and at J to 4 bases, leaving 14 bases not matched to a gene. Germline CDR1 and CDR2: MNHEY and SMNVEV (reference sequence).

The V and J genes are TRBV5-1 and TRBJ1-2; 8 bases are shared with TRBD1. The V and J ends lost 4 bases and 4 bases, in that order; junction bases with no gene match: 6. The CDR3 length is 14 residues. Looked up from germline, CDR1 is SGHRS and CDR2 is YFSETQ. The CDR3 sequence is CASSPTGASYGYTF. The CDR3 DNA follows: TGCGCCAGCAGCCCGACAGGGGCCTCCTATGGCTACACCTTC.

Many counts were recorded for this clone. V and J are TRBV5-6 and TRBJ2-3; the match to TRBD2 covers 7 bases. V shed 4 bases and J 2 bases; nucleotides not matched to a gene: 7. CDR1 and CDR2 from the germline V gene are SGHDT and YYEEEE. The CDR3 sequence is 15 residues long. The CDR3 DNA reads as TGTGCCAGCAGCCGGGACTACCGCTACACAGATACGCAGTATTTT. Its protein is CASSRDYRYTDTQYF. Variable domain in full (rest from reference TRBV5-6 and TRBJ2-3): DAGVTQSPTHLIKTRGQQVTLRCSPKSGHDTVSWYQQALGQGPQFIFQYYEEEERQRGNFPDRFSGHQFPNYSSELNVNALLLGDSALYLCASSRDYRYTDTQYFGPGTRLTVL.

The chain couples TRBV7-2 to TRBJ1-2, with 7 bases lining up with TRBD1. The V and J ends lost 5 bases and 4 bases, in that order; junction bases with no gene match: 10. The CDR3 totals 15 residues. Germline V gene sequence: CDR1 SGHTA, CDR2 FQGNSA. This CDR3 is CASSLGTAGVYGYTF. For the CDR3, the DNA is TGTGCCAGCAGCCTCGGGACAGCTGGAGTCTATGGCTACACCTTC.

This clone appeared a few times. A junction end diverges from the germline sequence, so it may reflect a read error. The genes are TRBV9 and TRBJ1-3; D is undetermined. This CDR3 is built from 13 residues. The germline V gene encodes CDR1 SGDLS and CDR2 YYNGEE. The CDR3 region has the DNA TGTGCCAGCAGCGTAGATCCTGGGAACACCATATATTTT. It codes for CASSVDPGNTIYF.

This clone was observed once. This chain uses TRBV5-4 with TRBJ1-2; D possibly corresponds to TRBD1 (6 bases). Germline lookup yields CDR1 SGHNT and CDR2 YYREEE (reference sequence). The length of the CDR3 is 16 residues. V was clipped by 4 bases and J by 0 bases, with 16 bases between them. CDR3 amino acids: CASSLGQPAANYGYTF. CDR3 bases: TGTGCCAGCAGCCTCGGACAGCCTGCGGCTAACTATGGCTACACCTTC.